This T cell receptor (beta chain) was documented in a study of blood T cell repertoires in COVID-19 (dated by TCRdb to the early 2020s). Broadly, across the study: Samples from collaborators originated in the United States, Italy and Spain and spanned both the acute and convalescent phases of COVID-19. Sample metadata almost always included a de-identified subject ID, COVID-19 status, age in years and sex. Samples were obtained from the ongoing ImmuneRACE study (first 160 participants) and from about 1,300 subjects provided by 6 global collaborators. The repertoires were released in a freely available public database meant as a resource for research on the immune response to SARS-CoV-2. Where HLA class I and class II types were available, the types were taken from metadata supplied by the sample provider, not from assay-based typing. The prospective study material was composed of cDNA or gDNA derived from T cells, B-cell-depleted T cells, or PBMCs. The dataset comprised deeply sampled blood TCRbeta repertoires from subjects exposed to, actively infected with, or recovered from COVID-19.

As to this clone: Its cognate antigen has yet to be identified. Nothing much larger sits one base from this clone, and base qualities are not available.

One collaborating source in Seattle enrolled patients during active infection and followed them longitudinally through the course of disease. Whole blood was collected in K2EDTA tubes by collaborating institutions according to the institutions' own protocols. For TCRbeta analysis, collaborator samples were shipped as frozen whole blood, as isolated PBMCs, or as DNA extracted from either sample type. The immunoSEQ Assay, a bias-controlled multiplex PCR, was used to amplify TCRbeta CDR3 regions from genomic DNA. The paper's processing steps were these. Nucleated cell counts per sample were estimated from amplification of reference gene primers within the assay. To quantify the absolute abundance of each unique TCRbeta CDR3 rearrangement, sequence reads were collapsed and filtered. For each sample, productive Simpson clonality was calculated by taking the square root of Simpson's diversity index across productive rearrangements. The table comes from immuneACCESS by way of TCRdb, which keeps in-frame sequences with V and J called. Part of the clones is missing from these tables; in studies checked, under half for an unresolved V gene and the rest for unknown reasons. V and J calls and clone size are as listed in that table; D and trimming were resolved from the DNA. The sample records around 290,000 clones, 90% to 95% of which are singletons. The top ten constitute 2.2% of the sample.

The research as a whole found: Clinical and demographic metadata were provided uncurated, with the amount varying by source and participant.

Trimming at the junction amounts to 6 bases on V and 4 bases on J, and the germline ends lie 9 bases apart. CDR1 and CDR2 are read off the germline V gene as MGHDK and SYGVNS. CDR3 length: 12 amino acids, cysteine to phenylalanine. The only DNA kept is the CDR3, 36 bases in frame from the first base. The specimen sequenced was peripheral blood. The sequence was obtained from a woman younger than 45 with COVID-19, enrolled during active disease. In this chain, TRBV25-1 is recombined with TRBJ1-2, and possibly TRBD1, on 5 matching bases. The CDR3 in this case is CASRGQGYGYTF. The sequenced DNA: TGTGCCAGCAGGGGGCAGGGCTATGGCTACACCTTC.